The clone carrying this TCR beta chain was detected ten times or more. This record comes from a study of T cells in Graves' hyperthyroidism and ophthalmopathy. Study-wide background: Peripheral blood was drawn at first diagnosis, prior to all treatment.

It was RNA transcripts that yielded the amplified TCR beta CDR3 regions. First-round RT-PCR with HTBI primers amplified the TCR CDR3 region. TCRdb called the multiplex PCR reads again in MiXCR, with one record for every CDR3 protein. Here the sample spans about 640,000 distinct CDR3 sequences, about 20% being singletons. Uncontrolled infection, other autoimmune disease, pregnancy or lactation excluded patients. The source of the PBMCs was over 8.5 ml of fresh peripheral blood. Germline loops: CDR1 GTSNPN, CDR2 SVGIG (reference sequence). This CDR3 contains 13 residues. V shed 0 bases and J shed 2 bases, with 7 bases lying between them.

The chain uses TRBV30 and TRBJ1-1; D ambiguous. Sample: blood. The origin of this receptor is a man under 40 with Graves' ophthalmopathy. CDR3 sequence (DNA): TGTGCCTGGAGTGTTGGGAGTAACACTGAAGCTTTCTTT. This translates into CAWSVGSNTEAFF. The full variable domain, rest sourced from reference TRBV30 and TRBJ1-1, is SQTIHQWPATLVQPVGSPLSLECTVEGTSNPNLYWYRQAAGRGLQLLFYSVGIGQISSEVPQNLSASRPQDRQFILSSKKLLLSDSGFYLCAWSVGSNTEAFFGQGTRLTVV.